This TCR beta chain was sequenced during a study of CD8+CD57+ T cells in acquired aplastic anemia. Study-wide findings and caveats: Patients did not significantly differ from controls in CD8+ Simpson's diversity.

Profiling of TCR beta VDJ combinations and CDR3 sequences used genomic DNA as template. Via MiXCR, TCRdb re-called the reads, giving one row per CDR3 protein. The data hold roughly 200,000 distinct CDR3 sequences, with approximately 60% observed a single time. A word on this clonotype: The antigen is undetermined.

Germline assignment: CDR1 SQVTM and CDR2 ANQGSEA. This CDR3 has 13 residues. Germline trimming cut 4 bases from V and 2 bases from J; bases unmatched to any gene: 3. This chain connects TRBV29-1 to TRBJ2-3; 7 bases are a match to TRBD2. The sequencing sample was made of sorted CD4+, CD8+, or CD8+CD57+ T cells (not recorded which) from PBMCs. The origin of this receptor is a human donor in good health. CDR3 coding DNA: TGCAGCGTTGCTCTAGCGGACACAGATACGCAGTATTTT. This sequence encodes CSVALADTDTQYF.